This T cell receptor (beta chain) was sequenced for a study of CD8 T cells in Susac syndrome. To note about this clonotype: The target antigen is unknown.

The V gene lost 4 bases and the J gene lost 4 bases, with 10 bases spanning the gap. This CDR3 spans 13 amino acids. The germline CDR1 and CDR2 sequences are MNHEY and SVGEGT. Sequencing of TCR beta was undertaken in CD8+ and CD4+ T cells derived from blood. Study-level findings and limits: Individuals included in the TCR sequencing and HLA analysis were acknowledged by the study to be relatively few in number.

The authors reverse transcribed about 0.5 to 1 ug RNA with random hexamers. With immunoSEQ multiplex PCR, TCR beta CDR3 was amplified across 54 Vbeta and 13 Jbeta. TCRdb called the immunoSEQ multiplex PCR reads again in MiXCR, with one record for every CDR3 protein. The data hold about 80,000 distinct CDR3 sequences, with approximately 94% observed a single time. Input material: CD8+ T cells from PBMCs. This chain joins TRBV6-2 or TRBV6-3 and TRBJ1-2; a possible D gene is TRBD1 (5 bases). The clonotype was recovered from a human donor in good health. CDR3 loop: CASSLTEIYGYTF. The CDR3 coding sequence is TGTGCCAGCAGTTTGACAGAGATCTATGGCTACACCTTC.